Sequencing of this T cell receptor beta chain was carried out in a study of T-cell memory formation after mild COVID-19. Looking at the study overall: For the most part, TCR clusters were specific to one donor.

Overall study findings and caveats: Researchers report contracting CD4+ clones mostly in CM and EM, with CD8+ clones in EMRA. Certain responding clones were present in pre-infection memory, suggesting participation of cross-reactive memory.

As to this clonotype: Its antigen is not known.

It was 5'RACE with constant-segment primers that produced the TCR alpha and TCR beta cDNA libraries, which carried sample barcodes and UMIs. TCRdb reanalysed the 5' RACE reads using MiXCR and keeps one entry per CDR3 protein. The table records 550,000 to 650,000 distinct CDR3 sequences, around a sixth of them present only once. V shed 5 bases and J shed 8 bases, with 19 bases lying between them. This CDR3 contains 15 residues. Germline V lookup: CDR1 SEHNR, CDR2 FQNEAQ (reference sequence). The TCR was taken from an adult woman who had mild COVID-19 (a few samples of this study predate the infection). Cell type and time point are not known. V and J are TRBV7-9 and TRBJ1-3, with D perhaps TRBD1 (5 bases). The material sequenced was PBMCs or a T cell subset sorted from them (not recorded which). The CDR3 protein is CASSHRTTQWDTIYF. The CDR3 region has the DNA TGTGCCAGCAGCCATCGGACAACTCAGTGGGACACCATATATTTT.